Ten or more counts support the clone carrying this TCR beta chain. Its antigen is not known. Looked up from germline, CDR1 is MNHNS and CDR2 is SASEGT. The trim removed 6 bases at V and 3 bases at J, leaving 7 bases unmatched. The CDR3 consists of 15 residues. This library used around 400 ng RNA and molecular barcoded adaptors spanning alpha/delta and beta/gamma chains. TCRdb itself ran the reads through MiXCR, one entry per CDR3 protein. Among 57,000 or so distinct CDR3 sequences listed, roughly 19% were seen once. The data were taken from a study of read filtering for tumor transcriptome and immune sequencing. Study as a whole: DNase treatment preceded whole-transcriptome library preparation. Findings and caveats of the study: Roughly 82% of IR-seq clonotypes had a single read, yet these held around 3.3% of reads. This fraction held mixed bone marrow immune cells after CD138-negative sorting.

The chain has TRBV6-1 and TRBJ2-3; TRBD1 matches at 9 bases. The receptor comes from a donor older than 35 with multiple myeloma. The source material was a population of CD138-negative cells sorted from bone marrow. Here the CDR3 reads CASRDGQGRTDTQYF. The CDR3 nucleotides read TGTGCCAGCAGGGATGGACAGGGGAGAACAGATACGCAGTATTTT.